The present entry profiles one T cell receptor (beta chain) with its context. Its antigen is not known. Indicated time point: pre-sensitization, week 0. Treatment meaning: therapeutic diphenylcyclopropenone sensitization with weekly scalp DPC. This sample was taken from a study of human T cells and chemical hapten exposure. General study findings and limits: Expanded TCRs formed significantly more large CDR3 similarity clusters than controls.

Separate cDNA molecules received unique molecular identifiers, which the library attached to them. Original processing methods: From around 25,000 to 690,000 TCRs were found per sample, with a median of approximately 100,000. TCRdb passed the RACE reads through MiXCR, listing each CDR3 protein once. The authors' filters were not applied to this entry. Here the sample spans some 90,000 distinct CDR3 sequences, 8.5% being singletons. Germline lookup yields CDR1 MNHNY and CDR2 SVGAGI (reference sequence). The CDR3 totals 16 residues. The germline V and J ends were trimmed by 5 bases and 0 bases, with 14 bases remaining between them.

Sequenced here: whole blood, sampled in connection with sensitization to the hapten diphenylcyclopropenone (DPC). This sequence originates from a man aged 40-49 years with alopecia areata. Some clones in this sample may be carry-over from other donors' samples. This rearrangement joins TRBV6-6 to TRBJ1-5; D unclear. The CDR3 is CASSPGRLGSNQPQHF. In DNA, the CDR3 is TGTGCCAGCAGTCCCGGCCGATTGGGTAGCAATCAGCCCCAGCATTTT.